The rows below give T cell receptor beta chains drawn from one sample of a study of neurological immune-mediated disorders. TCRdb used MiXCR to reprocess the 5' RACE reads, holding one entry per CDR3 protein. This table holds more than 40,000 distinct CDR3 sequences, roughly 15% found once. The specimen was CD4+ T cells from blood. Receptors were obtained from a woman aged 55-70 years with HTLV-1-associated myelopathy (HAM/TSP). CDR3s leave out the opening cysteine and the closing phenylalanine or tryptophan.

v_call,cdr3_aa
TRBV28,ASSSPSGRETQY
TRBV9,ASSVTALNTEAF
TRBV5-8,ASSSLLGTGGDTQY
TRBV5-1,ASSLATNTEAF
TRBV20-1,SARDQGQGNTEAF
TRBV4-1,ASSLTDRGLTEAF
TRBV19,ASSTGSGTYGYT
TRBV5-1,ASSLEAGGGADTQY
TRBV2,STKSEGIGYGYT
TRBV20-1,SARGSYGYT
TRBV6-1,ATYVLNTEAF
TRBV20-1,SASSRFRTTNEKLF
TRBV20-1,SAPRPTGQAANYGYT
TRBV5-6,ASSLTYNYGYT
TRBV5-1,ASSEPGRAYEQY
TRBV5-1,ASSLFPSLLNTEAF
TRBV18,ASSLMSTEAF
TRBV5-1,ASSMEQGASSTDTQY
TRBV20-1,SARAIGRTYEQY
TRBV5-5,ASSRGLGGPQETQY
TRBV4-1,ASSHVLRYRGGNEQF
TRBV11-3,ASSLGVGVRTDTQY
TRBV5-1,ASSLMGLAGGYEQY
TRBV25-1,ASSVTGTDTQY
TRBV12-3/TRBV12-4,ASSPGPSSAYEQY
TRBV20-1,SAKDPGGVNTEAF
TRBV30,AWSTRNTEAF
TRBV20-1,SARSSGGMQY
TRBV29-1,SVEVAGQSQETQY
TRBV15,ATSRDPITVTATDTQY
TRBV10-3,AISDYRGDGYT
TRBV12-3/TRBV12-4,ASSLRGSRGNHGYT
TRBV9,ASSVGAGGPQETQY
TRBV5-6,ASSLYRWHGETQY
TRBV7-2,ASSLQGRSTEAF
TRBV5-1,ASSPNRAGNEKLF
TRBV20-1,SANRGLNGYT
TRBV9,ASSVGTGIHSPLH
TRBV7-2,ASSLLAGKEDTQY
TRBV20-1,SAREDVLMEQY
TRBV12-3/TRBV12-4,ASSFQSSNQPQH
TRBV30,AWSRLTTGELF
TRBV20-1,SAREWSFWETQY
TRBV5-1,ASPFRVGGSSYEQY
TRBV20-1,SARVGYRGYT
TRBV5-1,ASSLVAGPTGELF
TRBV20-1,SVQGRVNTEAF
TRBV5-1,ASSLNTDGNTIY
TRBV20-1,SARDPRAGNTIY
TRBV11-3,ASSYRGGTYNEQF
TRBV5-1,ASSLSLGGGGQNEQY
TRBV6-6,ASSPGMGDTQY
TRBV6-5,ASGGAVQY
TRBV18,ASSPGAGTISGNTIY